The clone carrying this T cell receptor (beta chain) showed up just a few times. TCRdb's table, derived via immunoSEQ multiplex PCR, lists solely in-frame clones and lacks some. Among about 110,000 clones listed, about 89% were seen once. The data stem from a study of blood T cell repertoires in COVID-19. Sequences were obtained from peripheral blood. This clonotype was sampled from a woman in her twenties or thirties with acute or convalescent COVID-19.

CDR3 coding DNA: TGTGCCAGCAGCCTCCGGGACAGGGGCTCCTATAATTCACCCCTCCACTTT. Translating gives CASSLRDRGSYNSPLHF. The V gene is TRBV7-2, the J gene TRBJ1-6; 10 positions agree with TRBD1. The V gene's germline CDR1 is SGHTA and CDR2 FQGNSA. The CDR3 is 17 residues long. The J segment lost 0 bases and the V segment lost 5 bases, leaving 4 bases of the junction unmatched.